These 24 T cell receptor beta chains came from one sample sequenced in a study of shared clonotypes between healthy human individuals. Selected positively for CCR7 and CD45RO-negative, naive CD8 cells excluded terminally differentiated effector memory CD45RA+ cells. Measured with immunoSEQ multiplex PCR; TCRdb has only the in-frame clones, and not every one. Here the sample spans 750,000 to 1,000,000 clones, 90% to 95% being singletons. The specimen sequenced was naive CD8+ T cells sorted from blood. The receptors originated from a man aged 25 to 45 in good health.

DNA of the CDR3: TGTGCCAGCAGCCGGACAGGGGTTGCAACTAATGAAAAACTGTTTTTT. Translating gives CASSRTGVATNEKLFF. The chain joins TRBV7-6 to TRBJ1-4; 9 bases line up with TRBD1. Per germline, CDR1 SGHVS and CDR2 FNYEAQ. The length of the CDR3 is 16 residues. Trimming took 5 bases from V and 0 from J; bases not matched to a gene: 4.

The chain recombines TRBV9 with TRBJ1-4, with D unclear. Germline CDR1 is SGDLS and CDR2 is YYNGEE. The CDR3 length is 15 residues. Trimming shortened V by 0 bases and J by 5 bases, and 11 bases separated the two germline ends. The chain's CDR3 is CASSVEGSSNEKLFF. CDR3 nucleotide sequence: TGTGCCAGCAGCGTAGAAGGCAGCTCCAATGAAAAACTGTTTTTT.

The V and J genes are TRBV28 and TRBJ2-7; weak D call: TRBD1 (6 bases). The V gene's germline CDR1 is MDHEN and CDR2 SYDVKM. The length of the CDR3 is 16 residues. Trimming took 8 bases from V and 1 from J, leaving 21 bases between them. CDR3 protein: CASASLLRGSSYEQYF. The CDR3 DNA sequence: TGTGCCAGCGCCTCTCTGTTGAGGGGGTCTTCCTACGAGCAGTACTTC.

This clone was counted between two and nine times. The chain uses TRBV6-5 and TRBJ2-6; D gene ambiguous. V was pared by 6 bases and J by 1 base, with 1 base between. This CDR3 spans 12 amino acids. Germline-derived CDR1 and CDR2 are MNHEY and SVGAGI. CDR3 coding DNA: TGTGCCAGCAGATCTGGGGCCAACGTCCTGACTTTC. This encodes CASRSGANVLTF.

A word on this clone: The sample has other DNA sequences that encode this CDR3 too. The V and J genes are TRBV19 and TRBJ2-3; D not resolved. The CDR3 has 12 amino acids. V lost 3 bases to trimming and J lost 4 bases, with 5 bases between them. In germline, CDR1 is LNHDA, CDR2 SQIVND (reference sequence). CDR3 loop: CASSIGPDTQYF. In DNA form, the CDR3 reads TGTGCCAGTAGTATCGGGCCAGATACGCAGTATTTT.

The gene calls are TRBV28 and TRBJ2-1; possibly TRBD1 or TRBD2 for D (5 bases each). The CDR3 is made up of 17 amino acids. Germline V gene lookup returns CDR1 MDHEN and CDR2 SYDVKM. V lost 3 bases, J lost 4 bases, and 19 bases lay in between. CDR3 in DNA: TGTGCCAGCAGTTTCATCTTAGGGGCTAGCAGTTACAATGAGCAGTTCTTC. Amino acid sequence: CASSFILGASSYNEQFF. Complete variable domain (other parts from reference TRBV28 and TRBJ2-1): DVKVTQSSRYLVKRTGEKVFLECVQDMDHENMFWYRQDPGLGLRLIYFSYDVKMKEKGDIPEGYSVSREKKERFSLILESASTNQTSMYLCASSFILGASSYNEQFFGPGTRLTVL.

The CDR3: CASSPGLAGDPRYNEQFF. CDR3 in DNA: TGTGCCAGCAGCCCGGGACTAGCGGGAGACCCTCGCTACAATGAGCAGTTCTTC. V is TRBV7-8 and J is TRBJ2-1; 14 bases are a match to TRBD2. Germline CDR1 and CDR2: SGHVS and FQNEAQ. This CDR3 contains 18 residues. Trimming at V came to 5 bases and at J to 3 bases, leaving 9 bases not matched to a gene.

This chain links TRBV4-1 with TRBJ2-5, with 7 bases that match TRBD2. Germline-derived CDR1 and CDR2 are MGHRA and YSYEKL. The CDR3 is 15 residues long. J was trimmed by 5 bases and V by 3 bases; bases with no gene match: 9. The CDR3 reads CASSHRSSGRETQYF. The CDR3 bases are TGCGCCAGCAGCCACAGGTCTAGCGGACGGGAGACCCAGTACTTC.

The chain has TRBV7-2 and TRBJ2-7, with TRBD2 as a possible D gene (5 bases). V was trimmed by 4 bases and J by 6 bases, leaving 13 bases between them. In germline, CDR1 is SGHTA, CDR2 FQGNSA. The CDR3 covers 13 residues. CDR3 coding DNA: TGTGCCAGCAGCTACGGAGGTAAAGTCGAGCAGTACTTC. This translates into CASSYGGKVEQYF.

J is TRBJ2-7 and V is TRBV18; 10 nucleotides line up with TRBD1. Germline V gene data show CDR1 as KGHSH and CDR2 as LQKENI. V was pared by 3 bases and J by 7 bases, with 9 bases of the junction left unmatched. The CDR3 totals 15 residues. CDR3 in DNA: TGTGCCAGCTCACCCAGGGACAGGGGTTTCGTTGAGCAGTACTTC. Translating it yields CASSPRDRGFVEQYF.

The rearrangement uses TRBV21-1 and TRBJ1-5. TRBV21-1 constitutes a pseudogene. This CDR3 contains 16 residues. The CDR3 spells CASRGWDGNSNQPQHF. CDR3 bases: TGTGCCAGCAGGGGTTGGGACGGAAATAGCAATCAGCCCCAGCATTTT.

The V gene is TRBV28, the J gene TRBJ2-3; the match to TRBD2 covers 8 bases. This CDR3 region has 13 residues. Germline V gene lookup returns CDR1 MDHEN and CDR2 SYDVKM. The J segment lost 9 bases and the V segment lost 3 bases, leaving 5 bases of the junction unmatched. Here the CDR3 reads CASSLLSGKTQYF. CDR3 sequence (DNA): TGTGCCAGCAGTTTGCTTAGCGGGAAAACGCAGTATTTT.

This rearrangement joins TRBV19 to TRBJ2-7; no definite D call. V lost 3 bases and J 3 bases, leaving 9 bases between the germline ends. This CDR3 contains 13 residues. Germline CDR1 LNHDA, CDR2 SQIVND (reference sequence). The CDR3 reads CASSIFPDYEQYF. DNA for the CDR3: TGTGCCAGTAGTATTTTTCCTGACTACGAGCAGTACTTC.

The rearrangement joins TRBV6-5 to TRBJ2-1, with unresolved D. Trimming removed 6 bases from V and 6 bases from J, with 9 bases in between. This CDR3 is built from 12 residues. Germline V lookup: CDR1 MNHEY, CDR2 SVGAGI. The CDR3 sequence: CASRGSRNEQFF. CDR3 bases: TGTGCCAGCAGGGGATCACGCAATGAGCAGTTCTTC.

The V and J genes are TRBV18 and TRBJ2-5; D may be TRBD1 (5 bases). Germline-derived CDR1 and CDR2 are KGHSH and LQKENI. CDR3 size: 15 residues. With 5 bases removed from V and 2 bases from J, the gap between germline ends came to 15 bases. CDR3 coding DNA: TGTGCCAGCTCATCCGACAGCGTGCCTCAAGAGACCCAGTACTTC. The encoded protein is CASSSDSVPQETQYF.

This rearrangement joins TRBV15 to TRBJ2-5; 11 bases match TRBD2. The junction had 6 bases not matched to a gene; V was cut back by 6 bases and J by 6 bases. This CDR3 spans 14 amino acids. Germline CDR1 and CDR2: LNHNV and YYDKDF (reference sequence). CDR3 loop: CATRGTSGHQTQYF. The CDR3 nucleotides read TGTGCCACCAGGGGGACTAGCGGACATCAGACCCAGTACTTC.

The chain recombines TRBV4-1 with TRBJ2-7; a possible D gene is TRBD1 (6 bases). Germline assignment: CDR1 MGHRA and CDR2 YSYEKL. V dropped 1 base and J dropped 2 bases, with 18 bases sitting between them. The CDR3 is 17 amino acids. CDR3 in amino acids: CASSQGQQGTVTYEQYF. The CDR3 region has the DNA TGCGCCAGCAGCCAAGGGCAGCAGGGGACGGTGACCTACGAGCAGTACTTC.

The chain recombines TRBV29-1 with TRBJ1-2; unclear D gene. Per germline, CDR1 SQVTM and CDR2 ANQGSEA. Trimming removed 2 bases at V and 4 bases at J, with 11 bases between. The CDR3 extends over 13 amino acids. CDR3 protein: CSVEKVESYGYTF. CDR3 DNA sequence: TGCAGCGTTGAAAAGGTGGAAAGCTATGGCTACACCTTC.

The chain couples TRBV25-1 to TRBJ1-1, with D possibly being TRBD1 (6 bases). This CDR3 contains 17 residues. V was clipped by 1 base and J by 4 bases, with 19 bases between them. Germline V lookup: CDR1 MGHDK, CDR2 SYGVNS. CDR3 loop: CASSEFRQDPGSTEAFF. DNA for the CDR3: TGTGCCAGCAGTGAATTCAGACAGGACCCGGGGAGCACTGAAGCTTTCTTT.

This clone was counted a single time. The V gene is TRBV27, the J gene TRBJ2-3; 13 bases map to TRBD2. Per germline, CDR1 MNHEY and CDR2 SMNVEV (reference sequence). The CDR3 spans 16 residues. V was pared by 1 base and J by 4 bases, with 2 bases of the junction left unmatched. The CDR3 sequence is CASSLWTSGSPDTQYF. The CDR3 coding sequence is TGTGCCAGCAGTTTATGGACTAGCGGGAGCCCAGATACGCAGTATTTT.

The rearrangement joins TRBV7-9 to TRBJ1-1; D is uncertain. Trimming removed 2 bases from V and 2 bases from J, with 9 bases in between. CDR3 length equals 14 residues. Germline V lookup: CDR1 SEHNR, CDR2 FQNEAQ (reference sequence). The CDR3 coding sequence is TGTGCCAGCAGCTTAAATGGCCTTAACACTGAAGCTTTCTTT. Translated: CASSLNGLNTEAFF.

The rearrangement links TRBV2 to TRBJ2-7, with 9 bases lining up with TRBD2. CDR3 size: 15 residues. V trimming: 1 base; J trimming: 4 bases; junction bases outside the gene matches: 5. CDR1 is SNHLY, CDR2 FYNNEI, per germline. As DNA, the CDR3 is TGTGCCAGCAGTGAAGGAGCGGGAGGAGTGTACGAGCAGTACTTC. The encoded protein is CASSEGAGGVYEQYF.

The chain employs TRBV27 and TRBJ2-7; possibly TRBD2 for D (6 bases). Trimming removed 2 bases from V and 4 bases from J, with 12 bases in between. Germline V gene sequence: CDR1 MNHEY, CDR2 SMNVEV (reference sequence). This CDR3 contains 14 residues. The CDR3 nucleotides read TGTGCCAGCAGTTTAAAGGGGACTTTGTACGAGCAGTACTTC. Translated: CASSLKGTLYEQYF.

This clone was detected only once. V gene TRBV7-9 combines with J gene TRBJ2-7; D not certain. This CDR3 has 12 residues. The germline V gene has CDR1 SEHNR and CDR2 FQNEAQ (reference sequence). Deletions cut 3 bases from V and 6 bases from J, with 9 bases between. The CDR3, as DNA: TGTGCCAGCAGCTTCACAACCCGCGAGCAGTACTTC. This translates into CASSFTTREQYF.